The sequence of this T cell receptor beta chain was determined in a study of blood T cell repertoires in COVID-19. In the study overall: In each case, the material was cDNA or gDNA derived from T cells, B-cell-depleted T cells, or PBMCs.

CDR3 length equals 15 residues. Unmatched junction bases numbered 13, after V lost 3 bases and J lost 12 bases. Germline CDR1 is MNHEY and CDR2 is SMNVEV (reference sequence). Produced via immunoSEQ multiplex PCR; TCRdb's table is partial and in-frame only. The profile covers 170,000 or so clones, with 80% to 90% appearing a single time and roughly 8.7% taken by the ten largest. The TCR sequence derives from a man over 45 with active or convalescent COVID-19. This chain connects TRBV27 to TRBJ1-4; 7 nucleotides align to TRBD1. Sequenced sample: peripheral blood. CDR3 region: CASSFSWTGGLELFF. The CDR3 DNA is TGTGCCAGCAGTTTTAGCTGGACAGGTGGTTTAGAACTGTTTTTT. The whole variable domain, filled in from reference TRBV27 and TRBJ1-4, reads EAQVTQNPRYLITVTGKKLTVTCSQNMNHEYMSWYRQDPGLGLRQIYYSMNVEVTDKGDVPEGYKVSRKEKRNFPLILESPSPNQTSLYFCASSFSWTGGLELFFGSGTQLSVL.